Below are 13 T cell receptor beta chains sequenced from a single sample in a study of T cells in Graves' hyperthyroidism and ophthalmopathy (dated by TCRdb to the late 2010s). Preparation of the library involved multiplex PCR. Sequencing relied on an Illumina HiSeq 2000. The TCR beta CDR3 regions were amplified from the RNA transcripts. The first round of RT-PCR for the TCR CDR3 was performed with the HTBI primer set and the Qiagen OneStep RT-PCR kit. The raw public data were reprocessed by TCRdb itself: fastp quality trimming at Q25, MiXCR clonotype calling, in-frame beta chains only. Every entry covers one CDR3 protein and lists the most common genes and DNA from its rows. The sample records approximately 870,000 distinct CDR3 sequences, roughly 40% of which are singletons. The ten top clones hold around 10% of the sample. Sequencing input: blood. The receptors were sampled from a man between 18 and 35 years old with Graves' hyperthyroidism.

This chain's CDR3 is CASSLQGTLQETQYF. CDR3 sequence (DNA): TGTGCCAGCAGCTTACAGGGGACCCTGCAAGAGACCCAGTACTTC. This sequence joins TRBV5-4 and TRBJ2-5, with 7 positions matching TRBD1. The length of the CDR3 is 15 residues. J lost 2 bases, V lost 2 bases, and 6 bases had no gene match. Germline lookup yields CDR1 SGHNT and CDR2 YYREEE (reference sequence). Combining the CDR3 with reference TRBV5-4 and TRBJ2-5 gives the whole variable domain ETGVTQSPTHLIKTRGQQVTLRCSSQSGHNTVSWYQQALGQGPQFIFQYYREEENGRGNFPPRFSGLQFPNYSSELNVNALELDDSALYLCASSLQGTLQETQYFGPGTRLLVL.

In its sample, this clonotype was seen a few times. This chain joins TRBV25-1 and TRBJ2-5; TRBD1 agrees at 7 bases. The CDR3 is 14 residues long. Germline V gene sequence: CDR1 MGHDK, CDR2 SYGVNS. V lost 7 bases, J lost 5 bases, and 10 bases stayed unmatched. In DNA form, the CDR3 reads TGTGCCAGCACTTCCAACAGGGGCCGGGAGACCCAGTACTTC. Translating it yields CASTSNRGRETQYF.

In this sample, this clonotype turned up once. Since a much larger clone is just one base distant, this may be a read error. V and J are TRBV5-1 and TRBJ1-2, with D perhaps TRBD1 (6 bases). The CDR3 is 16 residues long. Per the germline V gene, CDR1 is SGHRS and CDR2 is YFSETQ. CDR3 residues: CASSLGAVQGAYDYTF. Here the CDR3 DNA reads TGCGCCAGCAGCTTGGGGGCCGTACAGGGAGCCTATGACTACACCTTC. Together with reference TRBV5-1 and TRBJ1-2, the CDR3 gives the full variable domain: KAGVTQTPRYLIKTRGQQVTLSCSPISGHRSVSWYQQTPGQGLQFLFEYFSETQRNKGNFPGRFSGRQFSNSRSEMNVSTLELGDSALYLCASSLGAVQGAYDYTFGSGTRLTVV.

This chain joins TRBV29-1 and TRBJ1-1; TRBD1 matches at 10 bases. CDR3 length equals 12 residues. Per the germline V gene, CDR1 is SQVTM and CDR2 is ANQGSEA. CDR3 coding DNA: TGCCGCTCCCGACAGGGGGCTATTGAAGCTTTCTTT. Translated, it gives CRSRQGAIEAFF.

This clonotype has at least ten counts. The gene calls are TRBV15 and TRBJ2-5, with D possibly being TRBD2 (5 bases). The CDR3 covers 13 residues. Trimming took off 6 bases at V and 4 bases at J, with 12 bases between the two ends. Per germline, CDR1 LNHNV and CDR2 YYDKDF (reference sequence). The CDR3 reads CATRRTSGETQYF. CDR3 in DNA: TGTGCCACCAGGCGAACTAGTGGAGAGACCCAGTACTTC.

V and J are TRBV25-1 and TRBJ2-7; 11 bases agree with TRBD2. Trimming removed 8 bases from V and 3 bases from J; junction bases left unmatched: 9. From germline, CDR1 is MGHDK and CDR2 SYGVNS. The CDR3 has 15 amino acids. Written as DNA, the CDR3 is TGTGCCAGCGGCCTACTAGCGGGAGCACACTACGAGCAGTACTTC. Its protein is CASGLLAGAHYEQYF.

A note on this clonotype: An end of the junction differs from the germline gene, which may be a read error. The V call is TRBV12-3 or TRBV12-4, the J call TRBJ2-7, with unresolved D. The CDR3 is 12 amino acids. This chain's CDR3 is CAISYSPYEQYF. DNA for the CDR3: TGTGCCATCAGTTACTCTCCCTACGAGCAGTACTTC.

This clonotype was counted a few times. The J gene is TRBJ1-6, the V gene TRBV19; TRBD1 agrees at 9 bases. CDR3 length equals 17 residues. V trimming: 5 bases; J trimming: 6 bases; junction bases outside the gene matches: 11. CDR1 LNHDA and CDR2 SQIVND come from the germline V gene (reference sequence). This chain's CDR3 is CASSPSGTGLGNSPLHF. As DNA, the CDR3 is TGTGCCAGTAGTCCCTCCGGGACAGGGCTCGGTAATTCACCCCTCCACTTT.

The chain recombines TRBV5-6 with TRBJ2-7; D is unresolved. The CDR3 runs 15 residues. CDR1 is SGHDT, CDR2 YYEEEE, per germline. V lost 0 bases, J lost 3 bases, and 13 bases lay in between. Written as DNA, the CDR3 is TGTGCCAGCAGCTTGGTGTCGTCAGGTAGCTACGAGCAGTACTTC. Protein sequence: CASSLVSSGSYEQYF.

This clonotype appeared many times. This sequence joins TRBV29-1 and TRBJ2-6; D is perhaps TRBD2 (6 bases). Germline values: CDR1 SQVTM, CDR2 ANQGSEA. V was clipped by 7 bases and J by 0 bases, with 10 bases between them. This CDR3 is 14 amino acids long. The CDR3 region is CSAEEGSGANVLTF. In DNA form, the CDR3 reads TGCAGCGCAGAGGAGGGCTCTGGGGCCAACGTCCTGACTTTC.

This rearrangement joins TRBV6-6 to TRBJ1-1; D remains unclear. Germline CDR1 MNHNY, CDR2 SVGAGI (reference sequence). V lost 6 bases to trimming and J lost 10 bases, with 21 bases between them. The CDR3 covers 14 residues. The CDR3 protein is CASSSRLEGRSAFF. In nucleotides, the CDR3 is TGTGCCAGCAGCTCTAGGTTGGAAGGGCGCTCAGCTTTCTTT.

The chain employs TRBV10-3 and TRBJ1-5; D is undetermined. The germline V gene encodes CDR1 ENHRY and CDR2 SYGVKD. This CDR3 is built from 15 residues. The V end lost 11 bases, the J end lost 2 bases, and 19 bases lay between the germline ends. The CDR3 nucleotides are TGTGCCGGCAGCTTAGATGGCATTGGCAATCAGCCCCAGCATTTT. Translation: CAGSLDGIGNQPQHF.

This clonotype was recorded a few times. The chain uses TRBV19 and TRBJ1-6; no reliable D call. V dropped 5 bases and J dropped 9 bases, with 17 bases sitting between them. From germline, CDR1 is LNHDA and CDR2 SQIVND (reference sequence). The CDR3 totals 15 residues. CDR3 nucleotides: TGTGCCAGTAGTTCCCAGACCCTGACCGGTTCACCCCTCCACTTT. It yields the protein CASSSQTLTGSPLHF.